Following are 9 T cell receptor beta chains from one sample sequenced in a study of cytomegalovirus exposure and HLA in healthy donors. Primers: 60 Vbeta forward and 13 Jbeta reverse. Sequencing was performed with immunoSEQ multiplex PCR; in TCRdb, only in-frame clones are kept and a portion is missing. The sample records around 150,000 clones, more than 60% being singletons. The source material was PBMCs. The receptor source for this set is a woman aged 35 to 49 in good health and CMV-seropositive.

V gene TRBV6-1 combines with J gene TRBJ1-6; 7 bases align to TRBD1. Germline CDR1 and CDR2: MNHNS and SASEGT. J was trimmed by 10 bases and V by 1 base; bases with no gene match: 4. CDR3 length equals 14 residues. The CDR3 protein is CASSEGTGVSPLHF. The CDR3 DNA is TGTGCCAGCAGTGAAGGGACAGGAGTGTCACCCCTCCACTTT.

The chain joins TRBV4-1 to TRBJ2-3; 7 bases map to TRBD2. The CDR3 runs 15 residues. Germline values: CDR1 MGHRA, CDR2 YSYEKL. With V trimmed by 0 bases and J by 5 bases, 5 bases remained unmatched. CDR3 coding DNA: TGCGCCAGCAGCCAAGAACTATTAGCGGGAGATACGCAGTATTTT. Its translation: CASSQELLAGDTQYF.

The chain uses TRBV19 and TRBJ2-7; 7 nucleotides match TRBD1. The trim removed 5 bases at V and 6 bases at J, leaving 10 bases unmatched. CDR3 length: 14 residues. The germline V gene encodes CDR1 LNHDA and CDR2 SQIVND (reference sequence). CDR3 sequence (DNA): TGTGCCAGTAGTTCACAGGGGACGGTGGGCGAGCAGTACTTC. The encoded protein is CASSSQGTVGEQYF.

The rearrangement uses TRBV28 and TRBJ2-7, with D tentatively TRBD2 (5 bases). V was cut by 5 bases and J by 11 bases, with 22 bases left in between. Germline values: CDR1 MDHEN, CDR2 SYDVKM. The CDR3 has 14 residues. CDR3 sequence: CASSPRHGAYGEYF. CDR3 coding DNA: TGTGCCAGCAGTCCTAGGCACGGAGCTTACGGGGAGTACTTC.

J is TRBJ2-7 and V is TRBV5-4, with 10 bases lining up with TRBD2. Germline CDR1 is SGHNT and CDR2 is YYREEE (reference sequence). The CDR3 spans 17 residues. Unmatched junction bases numbered 11, after V lost 3 bases and J lost 2 bases. DNA for the CDR3: TGTGCCAGCAGCTCCCTCCCACGGACTAGCGGTACCTACGAGCAGTACTTC. It codes for CASSSLPRTSGTYEQYF.

This chain uses TRBV7-2 with TRBJ1-2; 8 bases map to TRBD1. This CDR3 has 17 amino acids. J gave up 8 bases and V 4 bases, and 18 bases lay outside the gene matches. Germline V CDR1 and CDR2: SGHTA, FQGNSA. For the CDR3, the DNA is TGTGCCAGCAGCTCGAATCGGGCAGGGGGCGGTGTACGGGGCTACACCTTC. Amino acids: CASSSNRAGGGVRGYTF.

The gene calls are TRBV2 and TRBJ2-1; D possibly corresponds to TRBD2 (5 bases). The CDR3 covers 13 residues. The germline V and J ends were trimmed by 7 bases and 7 bases, with 14 bases remaining between them. CDR1 is SNHLY, CDR2 FYNNEI, per germline. In nucleotides, the CDR3 is TGTGCCAGCAACCTGATACCGGGGAATGAGCAGTTCTTC. Translation: CASNLIPGNEQFF.

The V and J genes are TRBV6-1 and TRBJ2-5, with a tentative D call TRBD2 (5 bases). The J call may be wrong; the DNA end is better matched by TRBJ2-7. Germline CDR1 reads MNHNS; CDR2 reads SASEGT. The length of the CDR3 is 15 residues. CDR3 residues: CASRTIASSTYEQYF. The CDR3, as DNA: TGTGCCAGCAGAACAATAGCGTCCTCAACCTACGAGCAGTACTTC.

The rearrangement links TRBV19 to TRBJ2-7, with 7 bases that match TRBD1. V was pared by 4 bases and J by 4 bases, with 10 bases of the junction left unmatched. CDR3 size: 15 residues. The germline gives CDR1 LNHDA, CDR2 SQIVND (reference sequence). The CDR3, as DNA: TGTGCCAGTAGTAAACAACAGGGGAGTGGGTACGAGCAGTACTTC. Translated, it gives CASSKQQGSGYEQYF.